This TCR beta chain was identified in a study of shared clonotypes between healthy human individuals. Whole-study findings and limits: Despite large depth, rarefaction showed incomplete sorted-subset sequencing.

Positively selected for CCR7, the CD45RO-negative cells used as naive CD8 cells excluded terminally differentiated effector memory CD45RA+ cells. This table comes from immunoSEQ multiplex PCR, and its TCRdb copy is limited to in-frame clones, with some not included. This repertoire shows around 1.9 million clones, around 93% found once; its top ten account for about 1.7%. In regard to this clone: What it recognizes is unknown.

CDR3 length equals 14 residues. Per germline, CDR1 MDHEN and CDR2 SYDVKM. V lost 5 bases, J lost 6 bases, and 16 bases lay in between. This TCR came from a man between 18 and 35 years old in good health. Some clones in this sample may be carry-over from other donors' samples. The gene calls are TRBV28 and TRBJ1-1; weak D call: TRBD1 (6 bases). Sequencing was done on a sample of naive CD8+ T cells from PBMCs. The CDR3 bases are TGTGCCAGCAGTCTAAGGGGGGGGATCCCTGAAGCTTTCTTT. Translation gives CASSLRGGIPEAFF.